The entry below describes one TCR beta chain. The antigen is unknown. TCRdb re-called the 5' RACE reads and gives one entry per CDR3 protein, without DNA. The sample data list hundreds of thousands of distinct CDR3 sequences. This CDR3 has 13 residues. Per the germline V gene, CDR1 is SGHTA and CDR2 is FQGTGA. The record originates from a study of T cells expressing NK-cell markers. On the study more broadly: It was sorted CD3+CD56-NKG2C+, CD3+CD56+NKG2C- and CD3+CD56+NKG2C+ T cells that provided the TCR beta repertoires. Findings and limits, study-wide: These same clonotypes (in a few donors) also led the CD3+CD56-NKG2C+ fraction.

What was sequenced was blood T cells: a sorted CD56 or NKG2C T cell subset, CD4+ or CD8+ T cells, or bulk PBMC T cells (not recorded which). The V gene is TRBV7-3, the J gene TRBJ2-1. This sequence was found in a woman aged 18-69 years in good health. This CDR3 reads CASSQSAYNEQFF.